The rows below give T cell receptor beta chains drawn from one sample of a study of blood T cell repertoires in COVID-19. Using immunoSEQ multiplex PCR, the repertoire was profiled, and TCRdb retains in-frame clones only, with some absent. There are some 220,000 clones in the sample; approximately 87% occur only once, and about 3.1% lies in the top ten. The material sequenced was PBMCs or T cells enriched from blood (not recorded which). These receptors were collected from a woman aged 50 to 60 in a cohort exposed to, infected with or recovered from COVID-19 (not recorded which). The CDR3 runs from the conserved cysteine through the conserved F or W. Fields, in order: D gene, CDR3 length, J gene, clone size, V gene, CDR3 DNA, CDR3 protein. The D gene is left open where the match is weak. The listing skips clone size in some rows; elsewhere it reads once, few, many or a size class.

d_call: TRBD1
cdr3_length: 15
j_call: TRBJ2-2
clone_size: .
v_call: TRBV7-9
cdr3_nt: TGTGCCAGCAGCCGCCGACAGGGGCTAGCCGGGGAGCTGTTTTTT
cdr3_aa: CASSRRQGLAGELFF

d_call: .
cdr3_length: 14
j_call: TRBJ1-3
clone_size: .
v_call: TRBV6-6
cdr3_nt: TGTGCCAGCAGACCCACAGGGTCTGGAAACACCATATATTTT
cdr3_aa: CASRPTGSGNTIYF

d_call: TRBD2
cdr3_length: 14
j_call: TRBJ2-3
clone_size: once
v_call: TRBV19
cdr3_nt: TGTGCCAGTAGTTGGGCTAGCGGGGGTGATACGCAGTATTTT
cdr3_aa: CASSWASGGDTQYF

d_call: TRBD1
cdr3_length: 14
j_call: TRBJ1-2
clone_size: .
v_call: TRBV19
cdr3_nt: TGTGCCAGCCGATCGACAGGGCCATCCTATGGCTACACCTTC
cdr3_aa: CASRSTGPSYGYTF

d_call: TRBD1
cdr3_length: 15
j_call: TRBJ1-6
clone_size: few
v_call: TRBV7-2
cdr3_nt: TGTGCCAGCAGCTTAGCCGGGACAGGGAATTCACCCCTCCACTTT
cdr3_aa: CASSLAGTGNSPLHF

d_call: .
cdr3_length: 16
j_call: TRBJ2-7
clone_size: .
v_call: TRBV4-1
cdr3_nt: TGCGCCAGCAGCCAATCTTTACCGGAGAGCAAGTACGAGCAGTACTTC
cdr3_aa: CASSQSLPESKYEQYF

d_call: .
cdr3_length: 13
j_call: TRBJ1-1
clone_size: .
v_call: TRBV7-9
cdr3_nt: TGTGCCAGCAGCTTGGGCCAGGGGACTGAAGCTTTCTTT
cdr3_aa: CASSLGQGTEAFF

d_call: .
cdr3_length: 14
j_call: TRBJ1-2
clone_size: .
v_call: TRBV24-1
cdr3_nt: TGTGCCACCAGCCCAGACCCAGCGATCTATGGCTACACCTTC
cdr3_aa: CATSPDPAIYGYTF

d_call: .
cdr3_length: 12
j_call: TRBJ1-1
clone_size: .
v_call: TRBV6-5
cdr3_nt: TGTGCCAGCGCGCGGACAGAGACTGAAGCTTTCTTT
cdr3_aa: CASARTETEAFF

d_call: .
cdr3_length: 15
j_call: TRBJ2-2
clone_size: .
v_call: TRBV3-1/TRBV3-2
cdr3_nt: TGTGCCAGCAGCCAAGATCTTGTGAACACCGGGGAGCTGTTTTTT
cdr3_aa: CASSQDLVNTGELFF

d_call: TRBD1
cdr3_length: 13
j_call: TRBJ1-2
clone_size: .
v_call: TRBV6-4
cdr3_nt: TGTGCCAGCAGGAGGGACAGGGGATATGGCTACACCTTC
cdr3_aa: CASRRDRGYGYTF

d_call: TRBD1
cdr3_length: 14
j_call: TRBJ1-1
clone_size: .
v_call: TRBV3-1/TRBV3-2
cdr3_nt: TGTGCCAGCAGCCTAGACAGGGCGAACACTGAAGCTTTCTTT
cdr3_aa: CASSLDRANTEAFF

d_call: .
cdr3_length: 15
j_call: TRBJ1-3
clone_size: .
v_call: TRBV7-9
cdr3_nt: TGTGCCAGCAGGTCACAGGGCACCTCTGGAAACACCATATATTTT
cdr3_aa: CASRSQGTSGNTIYF

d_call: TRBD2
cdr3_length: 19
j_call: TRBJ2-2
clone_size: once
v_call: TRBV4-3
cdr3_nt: TGCGCCAGCAGCCACGGCCCACTAGCGGGGGTCACGAACACCGGGGAGCTGTTTTTT
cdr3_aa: CASSHGPLAGVTNTGELFF

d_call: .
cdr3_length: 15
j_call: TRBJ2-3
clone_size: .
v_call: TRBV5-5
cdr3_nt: TGTGCCAGCACCCCTCAGGGGATGATCGCAGATACGCAGTATTTT
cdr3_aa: CASTPQGMIADTQYF

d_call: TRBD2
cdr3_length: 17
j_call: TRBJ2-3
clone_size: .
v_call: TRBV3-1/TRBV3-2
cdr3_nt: TGTGCCAGCAGCCCTAATCTTAGCGGGGGGGCAACAGATACGCAGTATTTT
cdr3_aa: CASSPNLSGGATDTQYF

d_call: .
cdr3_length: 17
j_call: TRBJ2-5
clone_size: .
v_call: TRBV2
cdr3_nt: TGTGCCAGCAGCAAACAGATCGGTAGGAGGATACAAGAGACCCAGTACTTC
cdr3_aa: CASSKQIGRRIQETQYF

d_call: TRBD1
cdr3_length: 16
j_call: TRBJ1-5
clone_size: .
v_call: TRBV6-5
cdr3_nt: TGTGCCAGCAGTTACGGGCCAGGGGGACCGAATCAGCCCCAGCATTTT
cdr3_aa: CASSYGPGGPNQPQHF

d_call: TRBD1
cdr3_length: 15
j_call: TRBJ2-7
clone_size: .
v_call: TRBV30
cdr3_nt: TGTGCCTGGAGGATCTCGGGACAGGGAAACTACGAGCAGTACTTC
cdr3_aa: CAWRISGQGNYEQYF

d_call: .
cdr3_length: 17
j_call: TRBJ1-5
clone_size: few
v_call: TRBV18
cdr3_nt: TGTGCCAGCTCAGCACCACGCACAGGGTTGAGCAATCAGCCCCAGCATTTT
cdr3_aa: CASSAPRTGLSNQPQHF

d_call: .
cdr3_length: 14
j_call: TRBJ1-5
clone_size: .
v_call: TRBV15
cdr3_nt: TGTGCCACCAGCAGAGTCAGGGGCAATCAGCCCCAGCATTTT
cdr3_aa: CATSRVRGNQPQHF

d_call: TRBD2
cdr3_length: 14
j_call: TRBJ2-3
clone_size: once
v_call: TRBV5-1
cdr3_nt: TGCGCCAGCAGCTATCGGGGGGGAACAGATACGCAGTATTTT
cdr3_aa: CASSYRGGTDTQYF